The rows below give T cell receptor beta chains drawn from one sample of a study of Ad26.COV2.S vaccination and SARS-CoV-2 variants. Measured with immunoSEQ multiplex PCR; TCRdb has only the in-frame clones, and not every one. The sample shows about 280,000 clones, about 87% of them seen only once. The sample in question was peripheral blood, obtained in a trial of Ad26.COV2.S vaccine versus placebo. Source of these receptors: a person aged 18 to 59 who received the Ad26.COV2.S COVID-19 vaccine or a placebo. The CDR3 runs from the conserved cysteine through the conserved F or W. The order of the fields is V gene, J gene, clone size, D gene, CDR3 DNA, CDR3 protein. The D gene is left open where the match is weak. Clone size is shown for a subset of rows, as once, few, many or a class of expanded clone.

TRBV12-3/TRBV12-4,TRBJ1-1,few,-,TGTGCCAGCAATAAGGGGGTAAACACTGAAGCTTTCTTT,CASNKGVNTEAFF
TRBV5-1,TRBJ2-3,-,-,TGCGCCAGCAGCATAACCGCCGGCCCGGAAGATACGCAGTATTTT,CASSITAGPEDTQYF
TRBV7-8,TRBJ1-6,-,TRBD1,TGTGCCAGCAGCTTAGCGGGGACAGGAGGTCGGGCCCTCCACTTT,CASSLAGTGGRALHF
TRBV18,TRBJ2-2,-,TRBD2,TGTGCCAGCGTGACTAGCGGGGGGTTCGACACCGGGGAGCTGTTTTTT,CASVTSGGFDTGELFF
TRBV3-1/TRBV3-2,TRBJ1-6,-,-,TGTGCCAGCAGCCAAGGGACAGTTAATTCACCCCTCCACTTT,CASSQGTVNSPLHF
TRBV6-2/TRBV6-3,TRBJ1-1,-,TRBD1,TGTGCCAGCAGTGACGGACAGGGGAGAAACACTGAAGCTTTCTTT,CASSDGQGRNTEAFF
TRBV4-1,TRBJ1-2,-,-,TGCGCCAGCAGCCAACAAGAACAGGGCCCCTGGGGCTACACCTTC,CASSQQEQGPWGYTF
TRBV6-6,TRBJ2-3,-,-,TGTGCCAGCAGTCCCCCATTGGGGGGCGGAGGCACAGATACGCAGTATTTT,CASSPPLGGGGTDTQYF
TRBV2,TRBJ2-2,-,-,TGTGCCAGCAGTGCCGGGACCCTACCAGGCGGGGAGCTGTTTTTT,CASSAGTLPGGELFF
TRBV6-4,TRBJ2-1,-,-,TGTGCCAGCAGTGGGACAGCGAACAATGAGCAGTTCTTC,CASSGTANNEQFF
TRBV28,TRBJ2-1,-,TRBD2,TGTGCCAGCAGTTATAGGACCGGTGAGGATAGGCGGGGGGGCTACAATGAGCAGTTCTTC,CASSYRTGEDRRGGYNEQFF
TRBV2,TRBJ2-7,-,TRBD1,TGTGCCAGTGGGGACAGGGACTACGAGCAGTACTTC,CASGDRDYEQYF
TRBV19,TRBJ2-6,-,-,TGTGCCAGTAGGACCAATCGGGACTTTACCTCTGGGGCCAACGTCCTGACTTTC,CASRTNRDFTSGANVLTF
TRBV10-2,TRBJ2-4,once,TRBD2,TGCGCCAGCAGTGATCCAGCGGGAGAGGGAAACATTCAGTACTTC,CASSDPAGEGNIQYF
TRBV10-1,TRBJ1-5,-,-,TGCGCCACCAGTGACGGGTCAGGGCCCCAGCATTTT,CATSDGSGPQHF
TRBV30,TRBJ2-1,-,-,TGTGCCTGCTCGTATGGAAATGAGCAGTTCTTC,CACSYGNEQFF
TRBV10-1,TRBJ2-2,-,-,TGCGCCAGCAGTGAGGGGACCGCCGGCACCGGGGAGCTGTTTTTT,CASSEGTAGTGELFF
TRBV5-1,TRBJ2-5,once,-,TGCGCCAGCAGCTTGGGGCAGGGTAGGCAAGAGACCCAGTACTTC,CASSLGQGRQETQYF
TRBV4-1,TRBJ2-5,-,-,TGCGCCAGCAGCCCGTACAACCCAGGGGAAGAGACCCAGTACTTC,CASSPYNPGEETQYF
TRBV4-1,TRBJ1-2,-,TRBD1,TGCGCCAGCAGCCAACCCGGGACAGGGGATAATGGCTACACCTTC,CASSQPGTGDNGYTF
TRBV6-6,TRBJ2-5,-,TRBD2,TGTGCCAGCAGGCGACTAGCGGGAGGGCTGGGGAAGGGGAAAGAGACCCAGTACTTC,CASRRLAGGLGKGKETQYF
TRBV27,TRBJ1-5,-,-,TGTGCCAGCAGTTTGTACCGTGATCAGCCCCAGCATTTT,CASSLYRDQPQHF
TRBV9,TRBJ1-3,once,-,TGTGCCAGCAGCGTAGACGGTATGGCTGGACGAAACACCATATATTTT,CASSVDGMAGRNTIYF
TRBV7-9,TRBJ2-3,-,-,TGTGCCAGCAGCTTAGGAACCGATACGCAGTATTTT,CASSLGTDTQYF
TRBV29-1,TRBJ1-4,-,-,TGCAGCGTTGTGCGGGAAAAACTGTTTTTT,CSVVREKLFF
TRBV15,TRBJ2-3,once,TRBD2,TGTGCCACCAGCAGAGAAGAACTAGCGGGAGGGCCAAATACGCAGTATTTT,CATSREELAGGPNTQYF
TRBV30,TRBJ1-2,-,TRBD1,TGTGCCTGGAGCGACGCGACAGGGGTCTATGGCTACACCTTC,CAWSDATGVYGYTF